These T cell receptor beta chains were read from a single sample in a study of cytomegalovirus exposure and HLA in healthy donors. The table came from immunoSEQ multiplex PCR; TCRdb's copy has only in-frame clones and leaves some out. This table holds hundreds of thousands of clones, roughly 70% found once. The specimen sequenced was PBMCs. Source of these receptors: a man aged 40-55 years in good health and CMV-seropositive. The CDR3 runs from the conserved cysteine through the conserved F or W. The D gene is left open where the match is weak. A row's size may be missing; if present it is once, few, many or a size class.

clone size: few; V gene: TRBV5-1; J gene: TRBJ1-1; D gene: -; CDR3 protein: CASSQRTEGTEAFF
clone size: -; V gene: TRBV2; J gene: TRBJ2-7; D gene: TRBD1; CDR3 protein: CASAGQVIGEQYF
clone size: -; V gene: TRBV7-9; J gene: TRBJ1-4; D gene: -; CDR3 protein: CASSFGHPSTNEKLFF
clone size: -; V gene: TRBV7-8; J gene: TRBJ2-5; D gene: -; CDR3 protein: CASSFEGGIGETQYF
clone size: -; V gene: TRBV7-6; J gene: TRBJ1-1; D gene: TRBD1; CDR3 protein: CASSLVGDRGRNTEAFF
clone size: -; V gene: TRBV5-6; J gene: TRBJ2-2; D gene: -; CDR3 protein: CASSLGSGRELFF
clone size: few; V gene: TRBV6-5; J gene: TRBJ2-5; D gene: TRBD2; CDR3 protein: CASTDSGGPHETQYF
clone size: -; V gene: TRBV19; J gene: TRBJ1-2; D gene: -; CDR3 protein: CASSTSSRDYGYTF
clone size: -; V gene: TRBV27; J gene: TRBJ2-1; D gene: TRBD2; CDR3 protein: CASSLGLAGEQFF
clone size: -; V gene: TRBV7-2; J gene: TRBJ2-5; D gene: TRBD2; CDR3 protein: CASSLPSGGQGETQYF
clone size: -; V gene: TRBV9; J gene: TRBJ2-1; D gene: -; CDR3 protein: CASSVARGMTADNEQFF
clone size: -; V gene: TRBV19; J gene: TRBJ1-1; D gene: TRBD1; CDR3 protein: CASSRSQGKTEAFF
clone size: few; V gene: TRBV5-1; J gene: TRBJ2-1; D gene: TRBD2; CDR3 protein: CASSLVAGVTYNEQFF
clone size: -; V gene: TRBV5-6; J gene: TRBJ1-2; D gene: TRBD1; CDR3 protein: CASSQGQGPLWGYTF
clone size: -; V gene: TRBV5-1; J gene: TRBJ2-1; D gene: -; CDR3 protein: CASRPGHASDEQFF
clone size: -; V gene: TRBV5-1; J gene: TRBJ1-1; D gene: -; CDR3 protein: CASSLALGVNTEAFF
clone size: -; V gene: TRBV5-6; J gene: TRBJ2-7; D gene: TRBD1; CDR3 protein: CASSLVGQGEQYF
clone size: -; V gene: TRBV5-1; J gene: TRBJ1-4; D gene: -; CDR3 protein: CASSRGGVSTNEKLFF
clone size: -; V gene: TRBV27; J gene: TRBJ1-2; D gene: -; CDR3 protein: CASSLGGGNGYTF
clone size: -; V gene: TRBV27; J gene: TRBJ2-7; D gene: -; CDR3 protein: CASSLLSRGEMEQYF
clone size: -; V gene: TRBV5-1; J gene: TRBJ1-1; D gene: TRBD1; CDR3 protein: CASSPGTGPLNTEAFF
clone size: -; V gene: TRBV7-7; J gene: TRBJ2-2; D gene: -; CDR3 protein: CASSDTSSPGELFF
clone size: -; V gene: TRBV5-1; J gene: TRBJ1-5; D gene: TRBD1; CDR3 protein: CASSPTGGQQPQHF
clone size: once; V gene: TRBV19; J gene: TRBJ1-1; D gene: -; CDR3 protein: CASSMGGAGTEAFF